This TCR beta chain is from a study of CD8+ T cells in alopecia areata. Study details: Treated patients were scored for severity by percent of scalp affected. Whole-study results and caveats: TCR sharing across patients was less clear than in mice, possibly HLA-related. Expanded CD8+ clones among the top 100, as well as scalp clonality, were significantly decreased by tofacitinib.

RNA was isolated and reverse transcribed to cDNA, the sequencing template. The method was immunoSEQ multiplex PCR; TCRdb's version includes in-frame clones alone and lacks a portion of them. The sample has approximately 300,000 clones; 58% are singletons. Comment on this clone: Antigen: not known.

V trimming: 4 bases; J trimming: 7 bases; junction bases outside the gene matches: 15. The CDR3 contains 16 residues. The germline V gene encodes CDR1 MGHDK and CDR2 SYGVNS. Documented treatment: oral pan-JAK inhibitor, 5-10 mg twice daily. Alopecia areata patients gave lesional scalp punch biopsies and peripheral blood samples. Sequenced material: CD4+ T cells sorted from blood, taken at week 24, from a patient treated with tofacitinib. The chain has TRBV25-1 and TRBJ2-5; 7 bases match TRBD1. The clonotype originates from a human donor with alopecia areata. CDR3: CASSAWGRAPGGTQYF. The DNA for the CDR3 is TGTGCCAGCAGTGCTTGGGGCCGGGCCCCAGGGGGGACCCAGTACTTC.